This T cell receptor (beta chain) was sequenced in a study of T cells in tuberculosis. Using immunoSEQ multiplex PCR, the repertoire was profiled, and TCRdb retains in-frame clones only, with some absent. The data show some 40,000 clones, about 95% seen once. Germline V gives CDR1 MDHEN, CDR2 SYDVKM. This CDR3 spans 14 amino acids. The junction had 12 bases not matched to a gene; V was cut back by 7 bases and J by 8 bases. The TCR sequence derives from a donor aged 5 to 30 with latent tuberculosis or without tuberculosis infection. V and J are TRBV28 and TRBJ1-2; 8 bases are shared with TRBD1. Sequencing input: PBMCs. The CDR3 DNA reads as TGTGCCAGCACCCCGTCGGGACAGGTTGGCGGCTACACCTTC. It is translated as CASTPSGQVGGYTF.